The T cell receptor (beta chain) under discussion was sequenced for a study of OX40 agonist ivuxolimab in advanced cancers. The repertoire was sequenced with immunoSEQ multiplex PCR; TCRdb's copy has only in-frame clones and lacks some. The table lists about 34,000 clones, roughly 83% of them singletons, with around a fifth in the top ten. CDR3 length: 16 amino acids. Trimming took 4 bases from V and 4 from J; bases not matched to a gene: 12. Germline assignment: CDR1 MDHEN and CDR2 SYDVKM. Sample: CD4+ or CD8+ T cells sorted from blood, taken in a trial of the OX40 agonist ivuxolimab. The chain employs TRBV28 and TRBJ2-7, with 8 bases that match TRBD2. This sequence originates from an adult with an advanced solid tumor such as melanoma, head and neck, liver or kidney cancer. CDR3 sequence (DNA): TGTGCCAGCAGTTCCTCCCCCGGGACTAGTTCTTACGAGCAGTACTTC. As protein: CASSSSPGTSSYEQYF. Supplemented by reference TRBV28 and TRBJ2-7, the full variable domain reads DVKVTQSSRYLVKRTGEKVFLECVQDMDHENMFWYRQDPGLGLRLIYFSYDVKMKEKGDIPEGYSVSREKKERFSLILESASTNQTSMYLCASSSSPGTSSYEQYFGPGTRLTVT.